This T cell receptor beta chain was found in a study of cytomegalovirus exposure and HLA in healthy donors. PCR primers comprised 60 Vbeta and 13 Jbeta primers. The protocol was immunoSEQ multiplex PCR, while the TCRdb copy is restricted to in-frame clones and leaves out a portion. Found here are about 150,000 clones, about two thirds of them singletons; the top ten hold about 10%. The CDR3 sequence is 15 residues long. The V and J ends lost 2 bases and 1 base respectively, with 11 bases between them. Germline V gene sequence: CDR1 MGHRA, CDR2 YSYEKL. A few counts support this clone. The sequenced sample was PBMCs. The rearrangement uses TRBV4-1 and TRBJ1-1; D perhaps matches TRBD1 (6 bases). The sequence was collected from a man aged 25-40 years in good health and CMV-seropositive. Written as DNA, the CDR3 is TGCGCCAGCAGCCAATTAGGACAGAAGAACACTGAAGCTTTCTTT. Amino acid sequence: CASSQLGQKNTEAFF.